Each of the 5 T cell receptor beta chains below was sequenced from the same sample in a study of blood T cell repertoires in COVID-19. Repertoires were generated with immunoSEQ multiplex PCR, while TCRdb's copy carries only in-frame clones and drops some. The table includes about 70,000 clones, more than 75% detected once. Source material: peripheral blood. Receptors originate from a woman older than 75 with active or convalescent COVID-19.

The DNA of the CDR3 is TGTGCCAGCAGCCAAGATATTCAGCGGGCTGAGCAGTTCTTC. Protein: CASSQDIQRAEQFF. The genes are TRBV14 and TRBJ2-1; tentatively, D is TRBD2 (6 bases). This CDR3 comprises 14 residues. V was shortened by 0 bases and J by 9 bases, with 12 bases between the two germline ends. Germline CDR1 reads SGHDN; CDR2 reads FVKESK.

V gene TRBV19 combines with J gene TRBJ2-7; 10 positions agree with TRBD1. The V gene's germline CDR1 is LNHDA and CDR2 SQIVND (reference sequence). V shed 4 bases and J 3 bases; nucleotides not matched to a gene: 9. This CDR3 has 16 amino acids. CDR3 nucleotides: TGTGCCAGTAGTACCCAGGGACAGGGGTCCCGCTACGAGCAGTACTTC. Translated, it gives CASSTQGQGSRYEQYF. The full variable domain, completed using reference TRBV19 and TRBJ2-7, is DGGITQSPKYLFRKEGQNVTLSCEQNLNHDAMYWYRQDPGQGLRLIYYSQIVNDFQKGDIAEGYSVSREKKESFPLTVTSAQKNPTAFYLCASSTQGQGSRYEQYFGPGTRLTVT.

This chain uses TRBV7-2 with TRBJ1-5, with TRBD1 matching over 9 bases. Looked up from germline, CDR1 is SGHTA and CDR2 is FQGNSA. After removal of 5 bases from V and 7 bases from J, the junction contained 9 bases not matched to a gene. The CDR3 is made up of 15 amino acids. DNA of the CDR3: TGTGCCAGCAGCCCGATGGGACAGGGTGCGCAGCCCCAGCATTTT. Translating it yields CASSPMGQGAQPQHF.

This clone was counted once. This sequence joins TRBV4-3 and TRBJ1-6; unclear D gene. The V gene lost 4 bases and the J gene lost 11 bases, with 21 bases spanning the gap. Germline V lookup: CDR1 LGHNA, CDR2 YSLEER. The CDR3 spans 16 residues. This CDR3 is CASSPGGKNSKTPLHF. The CDR3 region has the DNA TGCGCCAGCAGCCCCGGCGGGAAAAACAGTAAGACACCCCTCCACTTT.

V gene TRBV2 combines with J gene TRBJ2-3, with D hard to call. CDR1 and CDR2 from the germline V gene are SNHLY and FYNNEI. This CDR3 comprises 15 residues. V was clipped by 9 bases and J by 0 bases, with 16 bases between them. The CDR3 sequence is CARGKVQTSTDTQYF. The CDR3 bases are TGTGCCAGAGGAAAGGTTCAGACTAGCACAGATACGCAGTATTTT.